This TCR beta chain is drawn from a study of shared clonotypes between healthy human individuals. The overall study: For every donor, three CD4 naive, three CD4 memory, two CD8 naive and one CD8 memory plates were used.

The naive CD8 population came from CD45RO-negative cells selected for CCR7, without terminally differentiated effector memory CD45RA+ cells. Notes on this clone: No antigen is known for it.

Approximately 30,000 T cell genomes (about 0.2 ug DNA) went into each sorted-subset replicate. The repertoire was sequenced with immunoSEQ multiplex PCR; TCRdb's copy has only in-frame clones and lacks some. This sample has some 2.1 million clones; just over 90% occur once, and the top ten carry around 1.7%. Trimming removed 6 bases from V and 5 bases from J; junction bases left unmatched: 6. Germline CDR1 reads ENHRY; CDR2 reads SYGVKD. This CDR3 is built from 13 residues. Broader study findings: Blood was the sole source, and tissue repertoires probably differ. Shared clonotypes: about 4.6% naive CD4, under 4% naive CD8, 2.3% memory CD4, about 0.41% memory CD8.

This TCR came from a man younger than 30 in good health. Some clones in this sample may be carry-over from other donors' samples. This rearrangement joins TRBV10-3 to TRBJ2-7, with 8 bases that match TRBD1. The source material was naive CD8+ T cells from PBMCs. CDR3 sequence reads: CAIRTGTGDEQYF. CDR3 nucleotide sequence: TGTGCCATCAGGACCGGGACAGGCGACGAGCAGTACTTC.